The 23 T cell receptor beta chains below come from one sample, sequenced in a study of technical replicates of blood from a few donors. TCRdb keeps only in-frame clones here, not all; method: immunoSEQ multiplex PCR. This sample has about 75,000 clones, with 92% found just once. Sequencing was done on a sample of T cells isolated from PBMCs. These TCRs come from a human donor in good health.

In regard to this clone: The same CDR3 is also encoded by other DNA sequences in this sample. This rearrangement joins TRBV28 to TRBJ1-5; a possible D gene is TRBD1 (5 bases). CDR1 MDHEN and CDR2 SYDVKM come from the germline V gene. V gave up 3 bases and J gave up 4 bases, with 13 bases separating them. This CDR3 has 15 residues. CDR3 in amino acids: CASSFYAGQNQPQHF. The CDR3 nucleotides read TGTGCCAGCAGTTTTTACGCGGGGCAGAATCAGCCCCAGCATTTT.

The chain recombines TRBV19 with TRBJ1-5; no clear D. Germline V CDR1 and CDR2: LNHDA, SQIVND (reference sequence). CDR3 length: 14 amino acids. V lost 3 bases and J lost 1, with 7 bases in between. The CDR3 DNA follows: TGTGCCAGTAGTATTGGGGAGAGCAATCAGCCCCAGCATTTT. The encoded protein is CASSIGESNQPQHF.

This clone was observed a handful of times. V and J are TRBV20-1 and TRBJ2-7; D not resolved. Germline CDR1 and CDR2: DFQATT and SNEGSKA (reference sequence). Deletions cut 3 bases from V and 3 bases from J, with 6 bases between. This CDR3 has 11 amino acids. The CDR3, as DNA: TGCAGTGCTAGCTACTTCTACGAGCAGTACTTC. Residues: CSASYFYEQYF.

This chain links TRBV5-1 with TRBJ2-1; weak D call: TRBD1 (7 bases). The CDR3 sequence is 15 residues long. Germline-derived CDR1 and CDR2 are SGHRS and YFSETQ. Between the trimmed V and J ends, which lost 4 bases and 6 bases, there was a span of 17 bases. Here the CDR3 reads CASSRAEGAGNEQFF. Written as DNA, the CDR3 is TGCGCCAGCAGCCGCGCGGAGGGGGCTGGCAATGAGCAGTTCTTC.

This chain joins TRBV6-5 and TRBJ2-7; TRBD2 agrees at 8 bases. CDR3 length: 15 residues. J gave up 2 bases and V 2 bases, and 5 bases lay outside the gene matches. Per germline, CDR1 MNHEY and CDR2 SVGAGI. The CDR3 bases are TGTGCCAGCAGTTACCCCGGGGGGGAAGCCTACGAGCAGTACTTC. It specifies CASSYPGGEAYEQYF.

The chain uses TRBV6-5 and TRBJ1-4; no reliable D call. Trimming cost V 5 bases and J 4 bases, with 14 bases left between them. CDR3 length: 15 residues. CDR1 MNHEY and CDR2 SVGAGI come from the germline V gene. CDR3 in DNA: TGTGCCAGCAGTAAGACGGGTTTTAGTAATGAAAAACTGTTTTTT. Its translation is CASSKTGFSNEKLFF.

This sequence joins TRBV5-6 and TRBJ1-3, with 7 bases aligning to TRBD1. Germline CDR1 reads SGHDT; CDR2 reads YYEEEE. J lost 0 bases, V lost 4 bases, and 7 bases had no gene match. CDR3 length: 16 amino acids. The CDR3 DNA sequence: TGTGCCAGCAGCCTAGGACAGGTGGGCTCTGGAAACACCATATATTTT. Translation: CASSLGQVGSGNTIYF.

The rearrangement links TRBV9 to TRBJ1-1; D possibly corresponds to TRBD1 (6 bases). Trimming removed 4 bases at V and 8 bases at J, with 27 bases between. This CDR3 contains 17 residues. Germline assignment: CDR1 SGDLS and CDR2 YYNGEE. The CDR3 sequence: CASSPPLLRTGHEEAFF. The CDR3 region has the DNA TGTGCCAGCAGCCCACCCCTCCTCAGGACGGGACACGAGGAAGCTTTCTTT.

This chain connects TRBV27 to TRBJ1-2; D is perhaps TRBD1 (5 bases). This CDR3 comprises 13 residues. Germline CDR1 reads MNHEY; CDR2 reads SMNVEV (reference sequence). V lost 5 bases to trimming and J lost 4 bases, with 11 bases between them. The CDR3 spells CASSVGGPYGYTF. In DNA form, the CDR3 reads TGTGCCAGCAGTGTCGGGGGACCCTATGGCTACACCTTC.

Written as DNA, the CDR3 is TGTGCCAGCAGTTCAAAGGACACCATCACAGATACGCAGTATTTT. Translated, it gives CASSSKDTITDTQYF. The chain has TRBV28 and TRBJ2-3; tentative D call: TRBD1 (5 bases). The CDR3 has 15 amino acids. Germline-derived CDR1 and CDR2 are MDHEN and SYDVKM. Between the trimmed V and J ends, which lost 4 bases and 2 bases, there was a span of 13 bases. The whole variable domain, remainder taken from reference TRBV28 and TRBJ2-3, is DVKVTQSSRYLVKRTGEKVFLECVQDMDHENMFWYRQDPGLGLRLIYFSYDVKMKEKGDIPEGYSVSREKKERFSLILESASTNQTSMYLCASSSKDTITDTQYFGPGTRLTVL.

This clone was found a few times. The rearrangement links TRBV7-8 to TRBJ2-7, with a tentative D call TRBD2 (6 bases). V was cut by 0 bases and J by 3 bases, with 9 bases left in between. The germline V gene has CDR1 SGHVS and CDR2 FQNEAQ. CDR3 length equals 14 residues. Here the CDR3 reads CASSLASGDYEQYF. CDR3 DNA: TGTGCCAGCAGCTTAGCTAGCGGAGACTACGAGCAGTACTTC. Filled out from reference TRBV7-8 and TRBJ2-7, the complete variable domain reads GAGVSQSPRYKVAKRGQDVALRCDPISGHVSLFWYQQALGQGPEFLTYFQNEAQLDKSGLPSDRFFAERPEGSVSTLKIQRTQQEDSAVYLCASSLASGDYEQYFGPGTRLTVT.

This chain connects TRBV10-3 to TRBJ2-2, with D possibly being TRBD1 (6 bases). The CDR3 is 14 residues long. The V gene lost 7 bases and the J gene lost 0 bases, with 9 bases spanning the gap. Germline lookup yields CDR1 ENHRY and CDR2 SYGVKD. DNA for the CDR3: TGTGCCATCATGGACAGTTCGAACACCGGGGAGCTGTTTTTT. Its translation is CAIMDSSNTGELFF.

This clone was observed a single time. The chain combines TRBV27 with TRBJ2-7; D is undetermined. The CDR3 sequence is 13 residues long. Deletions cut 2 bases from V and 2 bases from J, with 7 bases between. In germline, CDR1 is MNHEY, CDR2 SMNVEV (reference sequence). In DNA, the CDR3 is TGTGCCAGCAGTTTAACAGTAACCTACGAGCAGTACTTC. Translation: CASSLTVTYEQYF.

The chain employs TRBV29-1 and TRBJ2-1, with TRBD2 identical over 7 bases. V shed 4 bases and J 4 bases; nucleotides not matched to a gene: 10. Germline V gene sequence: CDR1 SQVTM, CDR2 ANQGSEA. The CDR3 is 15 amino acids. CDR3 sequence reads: CSVGFAGDIYNEQFF. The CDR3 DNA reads TGCAGCGTTGGGTTCGCGGGAGATATATACAATGAGCAGTTCTTC.

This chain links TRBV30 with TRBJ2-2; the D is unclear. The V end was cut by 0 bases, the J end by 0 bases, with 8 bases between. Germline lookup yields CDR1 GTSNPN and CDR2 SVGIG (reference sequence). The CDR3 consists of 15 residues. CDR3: CAWSVRLTNTGELFF. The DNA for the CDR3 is TGTGCCTGGAGTGTACGACTGACGAACACCGGGGAGCTGTTTTTT.

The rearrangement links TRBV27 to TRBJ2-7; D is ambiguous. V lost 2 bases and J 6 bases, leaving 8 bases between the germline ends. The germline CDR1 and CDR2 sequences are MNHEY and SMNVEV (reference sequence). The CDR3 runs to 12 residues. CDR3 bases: TGTGCCAGCAGTTTAATCCCAGGCGAGCAGTACTTC. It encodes CASSLIPGEQYF.

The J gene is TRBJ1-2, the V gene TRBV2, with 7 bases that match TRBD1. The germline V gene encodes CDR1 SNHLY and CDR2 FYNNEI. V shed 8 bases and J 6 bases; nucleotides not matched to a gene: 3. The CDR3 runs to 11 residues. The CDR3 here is CASQQGNGYTF. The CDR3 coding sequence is TGTGCCAGCCAACAGGGGAATGGCTACACCTTC.

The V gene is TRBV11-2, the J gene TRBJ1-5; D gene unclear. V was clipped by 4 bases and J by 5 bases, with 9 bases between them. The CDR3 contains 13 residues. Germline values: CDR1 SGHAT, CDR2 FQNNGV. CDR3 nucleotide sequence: TGTGCCAGCAGCTACGGTTCCTATCAGCCCCAGCATTTT. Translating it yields CASSYGSYQPQHF.

DNA for the CDR3: TGTGCCAGCAGCCTTCGAGGCGGGAAGAACACCGGGGAGCTGTTTTTT. Protein sequence: CASSLRGGKNTGELFF. The genes are TRBV11-3 and TRBJ2-2, with a possible D match to TRBD2 (6 bases). Trimming shortened V by 5 bases and J by 1 base, and 14 bases separated the two germline ends. The CDR3 totals 16 residues. The germline V gene has CDR1 SGHNT and CDR2 YENEEA.

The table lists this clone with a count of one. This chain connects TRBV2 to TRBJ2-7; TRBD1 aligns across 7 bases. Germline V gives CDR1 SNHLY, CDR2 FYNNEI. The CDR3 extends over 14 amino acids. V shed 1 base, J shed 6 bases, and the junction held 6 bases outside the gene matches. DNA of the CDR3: TGTGCCAGCAGTGAAGGGGTTAACAGGGGCGAGCAGTACTTC. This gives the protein CASSEGVNRGEQYF.

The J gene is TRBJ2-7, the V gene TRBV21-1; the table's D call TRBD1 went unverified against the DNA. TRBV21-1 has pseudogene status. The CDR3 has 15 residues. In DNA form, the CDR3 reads TGTGCCAGCAGCAAAGGTACCAGGTCTTCCTACGAGCAGTACTTC. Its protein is CASSKGTRSSYEQYF.

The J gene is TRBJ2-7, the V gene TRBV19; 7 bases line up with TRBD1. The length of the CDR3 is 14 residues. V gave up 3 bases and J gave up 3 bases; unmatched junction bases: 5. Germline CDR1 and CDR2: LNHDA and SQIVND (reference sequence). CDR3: CASSMNRDSYEQYF. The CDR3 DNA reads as TGTGCCAGTAGTATGAACCGGGACAGCTACGAGCAGTACTTC.

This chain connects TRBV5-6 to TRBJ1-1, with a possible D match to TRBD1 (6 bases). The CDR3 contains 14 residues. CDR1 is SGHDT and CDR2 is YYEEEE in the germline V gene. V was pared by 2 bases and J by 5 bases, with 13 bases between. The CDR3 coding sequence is TGTGCCAGCAGCTTCAGGGGTAGGGGAACTGAAGCTTTCTTT. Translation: CASSFRGRGTEAFF.